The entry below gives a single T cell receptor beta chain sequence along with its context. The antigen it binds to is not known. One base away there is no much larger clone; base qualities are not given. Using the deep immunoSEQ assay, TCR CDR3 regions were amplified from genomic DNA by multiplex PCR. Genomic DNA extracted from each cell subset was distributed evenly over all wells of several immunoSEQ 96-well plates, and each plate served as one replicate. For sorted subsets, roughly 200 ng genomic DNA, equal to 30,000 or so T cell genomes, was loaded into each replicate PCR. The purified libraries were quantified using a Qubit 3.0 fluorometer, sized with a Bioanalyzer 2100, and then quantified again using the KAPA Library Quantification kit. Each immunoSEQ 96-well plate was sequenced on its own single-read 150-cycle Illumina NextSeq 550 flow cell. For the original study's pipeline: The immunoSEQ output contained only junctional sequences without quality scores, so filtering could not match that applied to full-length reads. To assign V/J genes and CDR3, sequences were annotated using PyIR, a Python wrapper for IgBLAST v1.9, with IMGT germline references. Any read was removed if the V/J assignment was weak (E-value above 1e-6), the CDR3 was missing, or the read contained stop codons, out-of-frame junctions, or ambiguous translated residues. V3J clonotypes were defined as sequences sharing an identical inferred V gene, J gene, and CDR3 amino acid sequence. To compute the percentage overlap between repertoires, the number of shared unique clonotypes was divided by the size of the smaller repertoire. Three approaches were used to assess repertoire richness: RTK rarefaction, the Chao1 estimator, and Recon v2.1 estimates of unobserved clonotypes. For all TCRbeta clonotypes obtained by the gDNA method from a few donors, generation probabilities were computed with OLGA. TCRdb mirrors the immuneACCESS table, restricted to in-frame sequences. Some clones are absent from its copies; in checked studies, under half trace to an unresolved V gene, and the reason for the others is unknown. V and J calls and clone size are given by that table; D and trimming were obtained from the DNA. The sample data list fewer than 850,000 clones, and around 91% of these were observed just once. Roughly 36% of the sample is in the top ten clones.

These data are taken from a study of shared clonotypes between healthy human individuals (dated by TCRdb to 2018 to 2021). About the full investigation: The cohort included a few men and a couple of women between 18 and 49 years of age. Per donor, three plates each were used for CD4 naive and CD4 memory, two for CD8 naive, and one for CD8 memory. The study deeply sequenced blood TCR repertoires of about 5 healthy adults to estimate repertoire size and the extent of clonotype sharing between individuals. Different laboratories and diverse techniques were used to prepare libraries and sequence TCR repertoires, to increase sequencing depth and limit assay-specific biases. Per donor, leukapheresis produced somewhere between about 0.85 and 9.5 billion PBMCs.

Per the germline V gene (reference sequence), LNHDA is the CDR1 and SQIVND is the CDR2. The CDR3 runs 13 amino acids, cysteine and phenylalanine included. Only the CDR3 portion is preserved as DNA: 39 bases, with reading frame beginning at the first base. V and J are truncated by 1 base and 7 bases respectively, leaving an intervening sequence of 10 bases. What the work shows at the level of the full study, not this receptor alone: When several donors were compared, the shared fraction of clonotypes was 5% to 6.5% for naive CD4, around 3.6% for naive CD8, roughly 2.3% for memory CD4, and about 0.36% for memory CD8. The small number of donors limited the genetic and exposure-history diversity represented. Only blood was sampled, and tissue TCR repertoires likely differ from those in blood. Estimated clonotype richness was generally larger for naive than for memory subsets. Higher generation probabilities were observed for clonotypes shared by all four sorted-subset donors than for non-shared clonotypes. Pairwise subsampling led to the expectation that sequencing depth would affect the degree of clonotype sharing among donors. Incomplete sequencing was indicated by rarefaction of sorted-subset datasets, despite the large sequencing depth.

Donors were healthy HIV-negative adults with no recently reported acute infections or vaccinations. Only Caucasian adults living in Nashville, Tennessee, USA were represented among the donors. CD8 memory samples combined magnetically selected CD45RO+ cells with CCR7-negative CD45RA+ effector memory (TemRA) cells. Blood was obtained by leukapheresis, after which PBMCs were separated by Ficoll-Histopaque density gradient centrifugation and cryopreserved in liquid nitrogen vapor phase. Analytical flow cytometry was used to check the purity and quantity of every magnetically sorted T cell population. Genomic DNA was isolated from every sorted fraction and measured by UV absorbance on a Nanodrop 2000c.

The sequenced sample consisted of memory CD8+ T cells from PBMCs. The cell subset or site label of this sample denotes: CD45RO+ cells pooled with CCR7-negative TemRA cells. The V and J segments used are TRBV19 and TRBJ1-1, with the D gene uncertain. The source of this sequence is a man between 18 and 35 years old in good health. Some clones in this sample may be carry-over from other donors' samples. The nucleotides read TGTGCCAGTAGTATAGGGGGTCTTAGTGAAGCTTTCTTT. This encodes CASSIGGLSEAFF.